This T cell receptor (beta chain) derives from a study of shared clonotypes between healthy human individuals. In the study's own analysis: Filtering differed, since immunoSEQ gave only junction sequences and no quality scores. Sequencing used immunoSEQ multiplex PCR; TCRdb keeps in-frame clones, though not all of them. The DNA gave D and trimming, while V, J and clone size come from that table. The sample consists of over 2 million clones, roughly 94% of them appearing once. The CDR3 length is 14 residues. V gave up 4 bases and J gave up 4 bases; unmatched junction bases: 4. Germline CDR1 and CDR2: KGHSH and LQKENI.

V usage is TRBV18 and J usage is TRBJ1-3; 7 positions match TRBD1. The sequenced material came from naive CD4+ T cells sorted from blood. Subset indicated: CD45RA+ positively selected. The receptor was derived from a man between 18 and 29 years old in good health. This CDR3 reads CASSLPGQGNTIYF. CDR3 in DNA: TGTGCCAGCTCACTACCGGGACAGGGAAACACCATATATTTT.